Sequencing of this T cell receptor beta chain was carried out in a study of OX40 agonist ivuxolimab in advanced cancers. Study as a whole: It was permissible to have had prior anti-PD-1, anti-PD-L1 or anti-CTLA-4 therapy, and approximately 40% had some. Three patients responded partially, comprising one with hepatocellular carcinoma and two with cutaneous melanoma. Findings and limits, study-wide: At 0.1 to 3.0 mg/kg and by week 6, clonal expansion occurred in CD4+ and CD8+ blood T cells. Expanded clones were, on average, more numerous in CD8+ T cells than in CD4+.

Assay used: immunoSEQ multiplex PCR; TCRdb lists only in-frame clones, some missing. The repertoire consists of some 140,000 clones, with about 93% occurring once and the leading ten covering over 0.8%. As regards this clone: Its specificity is not known.

CDR1 is KGHSH, CDR2 LQKENI, per germline. The V and J ends lost 2 bases and 4 bases respectively, with 7 bases between them. The CDR3 is 13 amino acids. The receptor was derived from an adult with an advanced solid tumor such as melanoma, head and neck, liver or kidney cancer. The specimen was CD4+ or CD8+ T cells sorted from blood, collected in a trial of the OX40 agonist ivuxolimab. V and J are TRBV18 and TRBJ2-3; D perhaps matches TRBD1 (5 bases). CDR3 nucleotide sequence: TGTGCCAGCTCACCAGGGGCTGCAGATACGCAGTATTTT. It encodes CASSPGAADTQYF.